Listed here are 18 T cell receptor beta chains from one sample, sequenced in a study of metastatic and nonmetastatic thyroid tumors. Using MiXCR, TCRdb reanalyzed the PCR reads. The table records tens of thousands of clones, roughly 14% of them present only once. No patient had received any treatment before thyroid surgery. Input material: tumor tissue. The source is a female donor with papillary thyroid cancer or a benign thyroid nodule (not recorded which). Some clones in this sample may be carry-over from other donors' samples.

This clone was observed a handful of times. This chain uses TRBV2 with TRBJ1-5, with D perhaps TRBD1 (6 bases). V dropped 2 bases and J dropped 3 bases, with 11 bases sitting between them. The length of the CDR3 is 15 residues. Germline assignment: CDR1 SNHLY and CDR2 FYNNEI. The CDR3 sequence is CASSEMGGPNQPQHF. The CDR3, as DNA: TGTGCCAGCAGTGAAATGGGGGGGCCCAATCAGCCCCAGCATTTT.

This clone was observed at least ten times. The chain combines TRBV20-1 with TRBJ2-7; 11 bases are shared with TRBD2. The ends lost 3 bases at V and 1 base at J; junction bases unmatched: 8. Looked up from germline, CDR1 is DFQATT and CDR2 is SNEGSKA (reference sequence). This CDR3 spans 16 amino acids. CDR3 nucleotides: TGCAGTGCTAGTGGCCTAGCGGGAGGAGGTTCCTACGAGCAGTACTTC. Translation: CSASGLAGGGSYEQYF.

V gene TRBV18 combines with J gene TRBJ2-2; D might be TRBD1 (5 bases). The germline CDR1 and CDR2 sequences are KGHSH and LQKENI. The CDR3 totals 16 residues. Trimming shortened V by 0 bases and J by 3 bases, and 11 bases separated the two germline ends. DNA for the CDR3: TGTGCCAGCTCACCACCAACAGGCCGAGACACCGGGGAGCTGTTTTTT. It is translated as CASSPPTGRDTGELFF.

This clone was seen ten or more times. The CDR3 loop is CASSYSRVTSSYEQYF. As DNA, the CDR3 is TGTGCCAGCAGTTACTCGAGAGTAACGAGCTCCTACGAGCAGTACTTC. This rearrangement joins TRBV6-6 to TRBJ2-7; D gene unclear. Germline loops: CDR1 MNHNY, CDR2 SVGAGI (reference sequence). The V end was cut by 0 bases, the J end by 0 bases, with 12 bases between. The CDR3 covers 16 residues.

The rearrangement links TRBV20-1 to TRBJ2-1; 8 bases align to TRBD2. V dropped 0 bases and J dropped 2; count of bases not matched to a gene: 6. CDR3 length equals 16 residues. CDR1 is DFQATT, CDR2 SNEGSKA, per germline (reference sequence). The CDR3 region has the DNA TGCAGTGCTAGAGATGGGAGCGGGAGACCCTACAATGAGCAGTTCTTC. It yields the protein CSARDGSGRPYNEQFF.

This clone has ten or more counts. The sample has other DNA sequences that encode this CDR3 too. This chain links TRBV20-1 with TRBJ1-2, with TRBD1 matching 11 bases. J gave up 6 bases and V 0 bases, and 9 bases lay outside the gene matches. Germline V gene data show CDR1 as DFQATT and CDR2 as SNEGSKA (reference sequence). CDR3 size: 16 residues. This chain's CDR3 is CSARDTRTGGRDGYTF. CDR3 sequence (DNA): TGCAGTGCTAGAGATACCCGGACAGGGGGCCGAGATGGCTACACCTTC.

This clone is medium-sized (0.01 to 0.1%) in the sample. CDR3 sequence reads: CASSLSADTGELFF. CDR3 in DNA: TGTGCCAGCAGTTTATCAGCAGACACCGGGGAGCTGTTTTTT. The V and J genes are TRBV27 and TRBJ2-2, with unresolved D. With 0 bases removed from V and 3 bases from J, the gap between germline ends came to 5 bases. CDR1 and CDR2 from the germline V gene are MNHEY and SMNVEV (reference sequence). CDR3 length: 14 residues.

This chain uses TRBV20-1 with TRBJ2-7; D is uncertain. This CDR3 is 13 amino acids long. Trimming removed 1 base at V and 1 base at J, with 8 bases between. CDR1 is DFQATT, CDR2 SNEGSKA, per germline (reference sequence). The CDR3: CSARVDPSYEQYF. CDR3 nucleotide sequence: TGCAGTGCTAGAGTAGATCCATCCTACGAGCAGTACTTC.

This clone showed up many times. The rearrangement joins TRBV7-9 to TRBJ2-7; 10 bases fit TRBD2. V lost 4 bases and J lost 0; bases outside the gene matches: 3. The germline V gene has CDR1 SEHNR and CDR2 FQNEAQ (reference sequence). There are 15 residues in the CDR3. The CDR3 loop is CASSSTSGPSYEQYF. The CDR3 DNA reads TGTGCCAGCAGCTCGACTAGCGGGCCCTCCTACGAGCAGTACTTC.

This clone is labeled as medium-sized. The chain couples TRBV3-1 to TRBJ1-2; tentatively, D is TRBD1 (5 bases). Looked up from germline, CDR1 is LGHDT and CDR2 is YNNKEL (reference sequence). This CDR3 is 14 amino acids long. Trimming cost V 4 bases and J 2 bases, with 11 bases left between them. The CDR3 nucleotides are TGTGCCAGCAGCCCAGGGCAGGCGAACTATGGCTACACCTTC. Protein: CASSPGQANYGYTF.

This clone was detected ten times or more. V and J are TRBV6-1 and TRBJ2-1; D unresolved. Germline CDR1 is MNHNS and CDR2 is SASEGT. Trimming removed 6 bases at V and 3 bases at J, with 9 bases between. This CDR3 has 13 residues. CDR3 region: CASRTTFYNEQFF. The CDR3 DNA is TGTGCCAGCAGAACTACGTTCTACAATGAGCAGTTCTTC.

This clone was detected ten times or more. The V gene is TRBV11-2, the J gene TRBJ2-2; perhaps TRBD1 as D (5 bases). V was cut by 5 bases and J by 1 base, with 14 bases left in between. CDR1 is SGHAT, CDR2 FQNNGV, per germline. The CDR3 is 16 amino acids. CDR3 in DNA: TGTGCCAGCAGCGAGAAACAGGCCTTGAACACCGGGGAGCTGTTTTTT. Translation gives CASSEKQALNTGELFF.

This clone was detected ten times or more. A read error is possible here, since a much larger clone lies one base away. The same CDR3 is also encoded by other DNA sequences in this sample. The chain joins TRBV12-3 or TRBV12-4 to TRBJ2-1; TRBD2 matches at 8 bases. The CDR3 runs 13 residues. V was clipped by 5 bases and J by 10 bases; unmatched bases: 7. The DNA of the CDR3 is TGTGCCAGCAGTGGGACTAGTGGCAACGAGCAGTTCTTC. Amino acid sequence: CASSGTSGNEQFF.

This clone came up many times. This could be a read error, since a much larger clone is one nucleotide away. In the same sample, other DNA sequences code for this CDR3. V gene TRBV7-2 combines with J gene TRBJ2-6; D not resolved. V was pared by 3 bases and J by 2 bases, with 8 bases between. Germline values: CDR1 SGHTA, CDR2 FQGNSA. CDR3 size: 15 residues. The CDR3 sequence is CASSLWAAGANVLTF. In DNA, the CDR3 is TGTGCCAGCAGCTTGTGGGCAGCTGGGGCCAACGTCCTGACTTTC.

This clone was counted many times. For the CDR3, the DNA is TGTGCCAGCAGTCAAGAGGGCTCCTATAATTCACCCCTCCACTTT. Protein sequence: CASSQEGSYNSPLHF. The chain uses TRBV12-3 or TRBV12-4 and TRBJ1-6; D unclear. This CDR3 contains 15 residues. Between the trimmed V and J ends, which lost 5 bases and 0 bases, there was a span of 8 bases.

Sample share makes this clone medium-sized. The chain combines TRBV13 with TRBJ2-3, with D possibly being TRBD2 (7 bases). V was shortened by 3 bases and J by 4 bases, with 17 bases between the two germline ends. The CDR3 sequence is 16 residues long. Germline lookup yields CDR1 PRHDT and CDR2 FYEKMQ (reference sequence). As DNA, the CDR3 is TGTGCCAGCAGCTTTCCCACGAGGGGGGGGGCAGATACGCAGTATTTT. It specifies CASSFPTRGGADTQYF.

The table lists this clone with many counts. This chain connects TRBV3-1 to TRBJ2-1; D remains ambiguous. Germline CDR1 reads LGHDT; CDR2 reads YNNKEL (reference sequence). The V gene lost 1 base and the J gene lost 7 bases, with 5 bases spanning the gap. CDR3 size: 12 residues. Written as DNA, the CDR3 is TGTGCCAGCAGCCAAGGGGTAAATGAGCAGTTCTTC. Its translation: CASSQGVNEQFF.

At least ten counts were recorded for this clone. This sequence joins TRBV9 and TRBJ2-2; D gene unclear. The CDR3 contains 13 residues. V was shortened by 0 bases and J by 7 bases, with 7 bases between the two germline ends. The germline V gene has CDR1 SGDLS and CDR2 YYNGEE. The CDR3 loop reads CASSVDFGGELFF. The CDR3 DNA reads TGTGCCAGCAGCGTAGATTTCGGCGGGGAGCTGTTTTTT.